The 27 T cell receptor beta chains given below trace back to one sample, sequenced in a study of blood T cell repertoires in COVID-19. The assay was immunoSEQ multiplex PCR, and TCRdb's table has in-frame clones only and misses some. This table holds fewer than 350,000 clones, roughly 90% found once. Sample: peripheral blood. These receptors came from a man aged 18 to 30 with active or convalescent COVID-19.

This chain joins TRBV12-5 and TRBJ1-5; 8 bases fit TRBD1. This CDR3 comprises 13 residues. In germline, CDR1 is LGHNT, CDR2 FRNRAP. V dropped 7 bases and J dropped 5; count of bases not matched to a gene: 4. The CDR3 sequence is CASVGQGDQPQHF. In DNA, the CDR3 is TGTGCTAGTGTCGGACAGGGTGATCAGCCCCAGCATTTT.

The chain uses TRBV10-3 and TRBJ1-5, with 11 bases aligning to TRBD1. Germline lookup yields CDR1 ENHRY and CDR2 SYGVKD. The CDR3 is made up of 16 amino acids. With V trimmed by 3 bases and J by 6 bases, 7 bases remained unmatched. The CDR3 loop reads CAISDSDRGLSQPQHF. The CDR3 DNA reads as TGTGCCATCAGTGATTCGGACAGGGGGCTCAGTCAGCCCCAGCATTTT.

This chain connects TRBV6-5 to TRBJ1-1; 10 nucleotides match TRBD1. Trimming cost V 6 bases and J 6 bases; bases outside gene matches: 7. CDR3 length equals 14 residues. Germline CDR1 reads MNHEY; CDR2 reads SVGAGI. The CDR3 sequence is CASRPGQGRSEAFF. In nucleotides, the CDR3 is TGTGCCAGCAGACCGGGACAGGGGAGATCTGAAGCTTTCTTT.

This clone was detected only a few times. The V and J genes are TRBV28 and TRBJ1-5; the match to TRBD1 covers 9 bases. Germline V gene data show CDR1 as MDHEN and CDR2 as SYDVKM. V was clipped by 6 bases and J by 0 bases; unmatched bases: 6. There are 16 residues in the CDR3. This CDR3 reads CASRGTGKGSNQPQHF. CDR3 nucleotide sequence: TGTGCCAGCAGAGGGACAGGGAAGGGTAGCAATCAGCCCCAGCATTTT.

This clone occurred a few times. CDR3 coding DNA: TGTGCCAGCAGCTTAGGACAGCAGGGCTATGGCTACACCTTC. Translation: CASSLGQQGYGYTF. The V gene is TRBV7-8, the J gene TRBJ1-2; perhaps TRBD1 as D (5 bases). Trimming cost V 1 base and J 4 bases, with 10 bases left between them. Per germline, CDR1 SGHVS and CDR2 FQNEAQ. There are 14 residues in the CDR3. The full variable domain, completed using reference TRBV7-8 and TRBJ1-2, is GAGVSQSPRYKVAKRGQDVALRCDPISGHVSLFWYQQALGQGPEFLTYFQNEAQLDKSGLPSDRFFAERPEGSVSTLKIQRTQQEDSAVYLCASSLGQQGYGYTFGSGTRLTVV.

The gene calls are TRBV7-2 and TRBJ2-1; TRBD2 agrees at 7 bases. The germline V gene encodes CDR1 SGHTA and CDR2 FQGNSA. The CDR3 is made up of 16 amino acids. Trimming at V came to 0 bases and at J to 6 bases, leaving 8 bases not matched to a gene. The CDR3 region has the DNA TGTGCCAGCAGCTTAGCGGTCGGCGGGGGAGGCAATGAGCAGTTCTTC. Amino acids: CASSLAVGGGGNEQFF.

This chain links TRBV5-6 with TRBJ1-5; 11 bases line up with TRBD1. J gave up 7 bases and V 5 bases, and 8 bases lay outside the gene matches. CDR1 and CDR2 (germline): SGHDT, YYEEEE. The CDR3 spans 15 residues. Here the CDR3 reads CASSMGQGVNQPQHF. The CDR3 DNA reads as TGTGCCAGCAGTATGGGACAGGGGGTAAACCAGCCCCAGCATTTT.

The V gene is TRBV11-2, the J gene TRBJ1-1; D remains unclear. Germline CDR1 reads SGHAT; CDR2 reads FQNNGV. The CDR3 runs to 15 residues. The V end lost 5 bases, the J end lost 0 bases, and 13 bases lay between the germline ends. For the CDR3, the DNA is TGTGCCAGCAGCGCCCAGGCGTTCGTGAACACTGAAGCTTTCTTT. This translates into CASSAQAFVNTEAFF.

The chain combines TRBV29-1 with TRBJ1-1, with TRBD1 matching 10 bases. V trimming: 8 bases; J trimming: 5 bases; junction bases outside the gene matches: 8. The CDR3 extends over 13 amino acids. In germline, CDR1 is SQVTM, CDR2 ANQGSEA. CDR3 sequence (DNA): TGCAGCTTTCCTGGACAGGGGGATACTGAAGCTTTCTTT. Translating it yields CSFPGQGDTEAFF.

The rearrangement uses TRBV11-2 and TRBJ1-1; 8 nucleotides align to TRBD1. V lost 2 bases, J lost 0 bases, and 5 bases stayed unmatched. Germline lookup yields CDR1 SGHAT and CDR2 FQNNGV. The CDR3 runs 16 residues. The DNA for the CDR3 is TGTGCCAGCAGCTTAAGGTGGACAGGGATGAACACTGAAGCTTTCTTT. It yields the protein CASSLRWTGMNTEAFF.

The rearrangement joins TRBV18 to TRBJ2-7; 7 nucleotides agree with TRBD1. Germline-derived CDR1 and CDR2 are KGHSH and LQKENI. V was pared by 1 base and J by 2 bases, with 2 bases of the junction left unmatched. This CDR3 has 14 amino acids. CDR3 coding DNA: TGTGCCAGCTCACCACAAGGGGGCCCCTACGAGCAGTACTTC. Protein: CASSPQGGPYEQYF.

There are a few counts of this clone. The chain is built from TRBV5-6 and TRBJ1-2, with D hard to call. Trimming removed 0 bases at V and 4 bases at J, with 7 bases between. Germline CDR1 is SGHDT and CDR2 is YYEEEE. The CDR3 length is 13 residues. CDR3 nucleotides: TGTGCCAGCAGCTTGGGCAGTCCCTATGGCTACACCTTC. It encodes CASSLGSPYGYTF.

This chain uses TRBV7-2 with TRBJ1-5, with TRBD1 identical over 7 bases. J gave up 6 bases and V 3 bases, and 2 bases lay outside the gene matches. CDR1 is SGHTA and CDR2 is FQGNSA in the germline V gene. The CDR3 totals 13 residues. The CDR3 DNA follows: TGTGCCAGCAGCTTCAGGGGGGCTCAGCCCCAGCATTTT. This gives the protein CASSFRGAQPQHF.

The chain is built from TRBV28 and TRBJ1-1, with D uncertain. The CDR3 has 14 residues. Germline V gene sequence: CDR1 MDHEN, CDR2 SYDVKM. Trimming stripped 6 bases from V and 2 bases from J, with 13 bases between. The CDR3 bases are TGTGCCAGCAGCTTAAGAGCGGTTAACACTGAAGCTTTCTTT. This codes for CASSLRAVNTEAFF.

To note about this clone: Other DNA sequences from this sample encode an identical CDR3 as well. The CDR3 DNA reads TGCGCCAGCAGCTTGGGTCAGAATCAGCCCCAGCATTTT. The encoded protein is CASSLGQNQPQHF. The chain links TRBV5-1 to TRBJ1-5; D remains unclear. The germline V gene has CDR1 SGHRS and CDR2 YFSETQ. This CDR3 comprises 13 residues. Between the trimmed V and J ends, which lost 0 bases and 4 bases, there was a span of 5 bases. Drawing the rest from reference TRBV5-1 and TRBJ1-5, the complete variable domain is KAGVTQTPRYLIKTRGQQVTLSCSPISGHRSVSWYQQTPGQGLQFLFEYFSETQRNKGNFPGRFSGRQFSNSRSEMNVSTLELGDSALYLCASSLGQNQPQHFGDGTRLSIL.

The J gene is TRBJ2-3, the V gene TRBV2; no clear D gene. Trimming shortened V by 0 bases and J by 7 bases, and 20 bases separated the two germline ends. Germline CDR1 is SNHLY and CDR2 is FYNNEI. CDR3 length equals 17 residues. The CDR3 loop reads CASSEAQWVARSNTQYF. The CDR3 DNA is TGTGCCAGCAGTGAAGCGCAGTGGGTAGCTCGGAGCAATACGCAGTATTTT.

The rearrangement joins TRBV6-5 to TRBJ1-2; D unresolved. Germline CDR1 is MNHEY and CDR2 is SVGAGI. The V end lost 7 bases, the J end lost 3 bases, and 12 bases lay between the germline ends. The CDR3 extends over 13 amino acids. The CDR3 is CASTPREDYGYTF. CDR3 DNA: TGTGCCAGCACCCCGCGGGAGGACTATGGCTACACCTTC.

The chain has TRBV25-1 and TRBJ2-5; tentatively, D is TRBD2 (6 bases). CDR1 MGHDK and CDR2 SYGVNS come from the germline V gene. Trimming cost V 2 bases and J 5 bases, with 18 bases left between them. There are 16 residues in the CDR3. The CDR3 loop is CASSERETSVRETQYF. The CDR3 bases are TGTGCCAGCAGTGAAAGGGAGACTAGTGTCCGGGAGACCCAGTACTTC.

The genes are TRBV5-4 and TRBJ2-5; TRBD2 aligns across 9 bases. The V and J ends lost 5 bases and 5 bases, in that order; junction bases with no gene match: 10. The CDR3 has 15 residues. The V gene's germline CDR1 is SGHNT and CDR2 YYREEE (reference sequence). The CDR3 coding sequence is TGTGCCAGCAGTCTTCGCGGGGGGGCCCGGGAGACCCAGTACTTC. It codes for CASSLRGGARETQYF. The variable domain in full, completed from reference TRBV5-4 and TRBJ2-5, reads ETGVTQSPTHLIKTRGQQVTLRCSSQSGHNTVSWYQQALGQGPQFIFQYYREEENGRGNFPPRFSGLQFPNYSSELNVNALELDDSALYLCASSLRGGARETQYFGPGTRLLVL.

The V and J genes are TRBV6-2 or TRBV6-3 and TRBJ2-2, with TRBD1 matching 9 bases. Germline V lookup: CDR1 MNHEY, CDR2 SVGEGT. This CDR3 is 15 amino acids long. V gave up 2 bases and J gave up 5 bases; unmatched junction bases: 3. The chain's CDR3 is CASSYGQGWTGELFF. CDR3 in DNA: TGTGCCAGCAGTTACGGACAGGGGTGGACCGGGGAGCTGTTTTTT.

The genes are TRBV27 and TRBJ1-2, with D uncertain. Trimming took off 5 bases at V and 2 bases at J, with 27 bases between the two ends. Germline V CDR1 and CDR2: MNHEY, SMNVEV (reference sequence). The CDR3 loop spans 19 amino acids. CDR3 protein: CASSPQLDTPEPINYGYTF. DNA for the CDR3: TGTGCCAGCAGTCCACAACTTGACACTCCCGAACCTATAAACTATGGCTACACCTTC.

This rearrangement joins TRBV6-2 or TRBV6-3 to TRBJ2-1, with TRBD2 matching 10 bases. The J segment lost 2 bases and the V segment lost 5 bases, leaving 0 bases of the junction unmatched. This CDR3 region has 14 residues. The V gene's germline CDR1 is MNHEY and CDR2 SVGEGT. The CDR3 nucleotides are TGTGCCAGCAGTAGCGGGGGGGCCTACAATGAGCAGTTCTTC. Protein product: CASSSGGAYNEQFF.

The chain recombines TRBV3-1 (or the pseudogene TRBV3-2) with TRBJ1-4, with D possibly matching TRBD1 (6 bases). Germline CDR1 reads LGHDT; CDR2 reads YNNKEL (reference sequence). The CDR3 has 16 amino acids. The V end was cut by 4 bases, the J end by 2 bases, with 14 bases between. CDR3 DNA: TGTGCCAGCAGCCGGCAAACAGGGAGCACTAATGAAAAACTGTTTTTT. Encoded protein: CASSRQTGSTNEKLFF.

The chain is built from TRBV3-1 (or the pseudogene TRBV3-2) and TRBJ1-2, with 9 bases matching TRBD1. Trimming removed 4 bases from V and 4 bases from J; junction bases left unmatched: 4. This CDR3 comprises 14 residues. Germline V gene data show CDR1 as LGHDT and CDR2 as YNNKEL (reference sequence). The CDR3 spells CASSPDRGGYGYTF. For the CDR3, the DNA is TGTGCCAGCAGCCCTGACAGGGGGGGCTATGGCTACACCTTC.

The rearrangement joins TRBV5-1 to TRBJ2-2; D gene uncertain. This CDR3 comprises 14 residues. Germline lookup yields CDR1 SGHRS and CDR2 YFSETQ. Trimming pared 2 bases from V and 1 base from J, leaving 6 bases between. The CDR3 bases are TGCGCCAGCAGCTTTGGTAGGAACACCGGGGAGCTGTTTTTT. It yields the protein CASSFGRNTGELFF.

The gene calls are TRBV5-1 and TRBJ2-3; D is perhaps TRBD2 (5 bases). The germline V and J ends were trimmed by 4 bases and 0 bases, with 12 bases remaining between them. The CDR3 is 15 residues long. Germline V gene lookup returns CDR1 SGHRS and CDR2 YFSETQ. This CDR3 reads CASSPRERSTDTQYF. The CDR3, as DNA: TGCGCCAGCAGCCCCCGCGAGCGGAGCACAGATACGCAGTATTTT.

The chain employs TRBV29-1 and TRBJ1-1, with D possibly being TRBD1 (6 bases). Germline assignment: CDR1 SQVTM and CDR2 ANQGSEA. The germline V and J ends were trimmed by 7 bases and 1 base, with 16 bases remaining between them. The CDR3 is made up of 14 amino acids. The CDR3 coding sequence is TGCAGCGCCGCCGGGGGGCCCCGGAACACTGAAGCTTTCTTT. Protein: CSAAGGPRNTEAFF.